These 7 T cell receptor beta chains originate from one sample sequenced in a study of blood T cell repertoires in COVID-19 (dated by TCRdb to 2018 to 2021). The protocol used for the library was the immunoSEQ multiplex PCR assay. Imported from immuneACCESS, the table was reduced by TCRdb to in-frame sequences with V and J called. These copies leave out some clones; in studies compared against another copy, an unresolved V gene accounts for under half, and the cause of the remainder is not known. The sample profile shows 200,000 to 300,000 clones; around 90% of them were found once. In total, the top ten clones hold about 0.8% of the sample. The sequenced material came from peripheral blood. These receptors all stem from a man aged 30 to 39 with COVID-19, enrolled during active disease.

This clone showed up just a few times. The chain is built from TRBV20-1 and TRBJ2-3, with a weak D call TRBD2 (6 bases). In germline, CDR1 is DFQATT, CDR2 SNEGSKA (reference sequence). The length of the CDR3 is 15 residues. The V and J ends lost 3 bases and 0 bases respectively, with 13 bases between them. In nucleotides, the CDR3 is TGCAGTGCTAGTTCGGCGGGGTCTAGCACAGATACGCAGTATTTT. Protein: CSASSAGSSTDTQYF.

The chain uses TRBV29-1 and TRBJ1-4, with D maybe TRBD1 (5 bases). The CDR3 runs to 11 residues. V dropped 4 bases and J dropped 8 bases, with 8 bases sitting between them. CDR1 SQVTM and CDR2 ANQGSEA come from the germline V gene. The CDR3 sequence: CSVVWGEKLFF. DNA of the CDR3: TGCAGCGTTGTCTGGGGCGAAAAACTGTTTTTT.

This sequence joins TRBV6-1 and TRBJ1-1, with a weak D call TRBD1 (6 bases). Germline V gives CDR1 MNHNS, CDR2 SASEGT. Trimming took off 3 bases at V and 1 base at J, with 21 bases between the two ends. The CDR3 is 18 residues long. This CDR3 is CASSEPQQGRHGNTEAFF. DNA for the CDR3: TGTGCCAGCAGTGAGCCCCAACAGGGCAGGCATGGGAACACTGAAGCTTTCTTT.

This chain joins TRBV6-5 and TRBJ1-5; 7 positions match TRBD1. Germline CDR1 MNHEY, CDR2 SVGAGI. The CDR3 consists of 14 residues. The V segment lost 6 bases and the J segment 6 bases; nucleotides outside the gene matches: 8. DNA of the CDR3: TGTGCCAGCAGCCTAGGACAGGCAAGTCAGCCCCAGCATTTT. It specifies CASSLGQASQPQHF.

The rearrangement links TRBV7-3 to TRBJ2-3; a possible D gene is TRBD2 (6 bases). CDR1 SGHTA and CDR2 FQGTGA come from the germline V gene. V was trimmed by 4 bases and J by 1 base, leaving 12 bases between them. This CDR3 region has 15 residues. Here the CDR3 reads CASSWGLAGTDTQYF. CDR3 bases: TGTGCCAGCAGCTGGGGACTCGCTGGCACAGATACGCAGTATTTT.

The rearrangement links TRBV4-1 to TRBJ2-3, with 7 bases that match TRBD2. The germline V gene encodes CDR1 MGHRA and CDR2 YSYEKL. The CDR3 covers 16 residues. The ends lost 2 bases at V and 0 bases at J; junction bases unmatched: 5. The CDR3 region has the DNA TGCGCCAGCAGCCAAAGGGGAGGGCTGAGCACAGATACGCAGTATTTT. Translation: CASSQRGGLSTDTQYF.

In DNA form, the CDR3 reads TGTGCCACCAGTGATTTGTACAGAAATCAGCCCCAGCATTTT. Protein: CATSDLYRNQPQHF. The chain joins TRBV24-1 to TRBJ1-5; D not certain. Trimming stripped 0 bases from V and 4 bases from J, with 6 bases between. This CDR3 region has 14 residues. Per the germline V gene, CDR1 is KGHDR and CDR2 is SFDVKD.